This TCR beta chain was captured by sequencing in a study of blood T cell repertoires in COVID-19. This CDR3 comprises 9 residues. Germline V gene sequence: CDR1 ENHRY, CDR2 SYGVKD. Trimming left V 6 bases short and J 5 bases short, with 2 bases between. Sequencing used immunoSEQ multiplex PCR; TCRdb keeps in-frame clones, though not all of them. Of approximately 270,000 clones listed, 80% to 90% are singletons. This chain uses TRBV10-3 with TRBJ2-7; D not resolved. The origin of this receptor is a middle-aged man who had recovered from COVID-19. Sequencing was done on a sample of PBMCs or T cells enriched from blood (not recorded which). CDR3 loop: CAISDEQYF. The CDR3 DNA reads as TGTGCCATCAGCGACGAGCAGTACTTC.